This T cell receptor beta chain emerged from a study of T cell responses to AZD1222 COVID-19 vaccine. The repertoire was sequenced with immunoSEQ multiplex PCR; TCRdb's copy has only in-frame clones and lacks some. Its listing shows about 140,000 clones. General study findings and limits: Spike-specific TCR breadth and depth went up after people got two AZD1222 doses. Seropositive AZD1222 recipients at baseline numbered only five to seven. Donors were chiefly white British, with a greater number of females, and clonal diversity was perhaps underestimated.

V was pared by 6 bases and J by 5 bases, with 13 bases between. The CDR3 covers 13 residues. Germline CDR1 is KGHSH and CDR2 is LQKENI. Worth noting for this clone: As yet, its antigen is unknown.

This clonotype was obtained from an adult in good health. Sequenced material: peripheral blood. The chain employs TRBV18 and TRBJ1-1; maybe TRBD1 (5 bases). The CDR3 DNA reads TGTGCCAGCTCCCGGAACCCAGGGACTGAAGCTTTCTTT. Protein product: CASSRNPGTEAFF.